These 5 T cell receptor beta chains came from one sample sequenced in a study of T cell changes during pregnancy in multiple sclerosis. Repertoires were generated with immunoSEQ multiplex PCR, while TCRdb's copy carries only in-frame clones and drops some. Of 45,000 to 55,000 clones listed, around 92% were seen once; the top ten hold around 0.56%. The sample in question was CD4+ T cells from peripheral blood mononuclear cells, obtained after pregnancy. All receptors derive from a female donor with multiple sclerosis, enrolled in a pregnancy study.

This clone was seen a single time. The CDR3 sequence is CASRPQGTSYNEQFF. CDR3 DNA: TGTGCCAGCAGACCCCAGGGGACCTCCTACAATGAGCAGTTCTTC. This sequence joins TRBV6-4 and TRBJ2-1; D may be TRBD1 (6 bases). The CDR3 totals 15 residues. Trimming took off 6 bases at V and 0 bases at J, with 12 bases between the two ends. CDR1 is MRHNA, CDR2 SNTAGT, per germline.

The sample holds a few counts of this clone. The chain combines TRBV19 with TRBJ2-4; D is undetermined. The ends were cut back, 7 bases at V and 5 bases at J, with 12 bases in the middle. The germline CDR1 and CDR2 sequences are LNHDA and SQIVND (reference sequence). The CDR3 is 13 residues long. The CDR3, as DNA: TGTGCCAGTATGGCGCGAGGCGAAAACATTCAGTACTTC. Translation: CASMARGENIQYF.

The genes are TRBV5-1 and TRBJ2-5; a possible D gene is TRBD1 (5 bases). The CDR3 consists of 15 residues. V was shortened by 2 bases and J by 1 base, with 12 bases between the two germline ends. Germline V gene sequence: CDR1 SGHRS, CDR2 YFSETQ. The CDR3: CASSLSGHLQETQYF. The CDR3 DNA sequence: TGCGCCAGCAGCTTATCCGGACACCTCCAAGAGACCCAGTACTTC.

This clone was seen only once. The CDR3 DNA sequence: TGTGCCAGCAGCGCGACTAGCGACTTAAACGGCGAGCAGTACTTC. As protein: CASSATSDLNGEQYF. This chain links TRBV5-5 with TRBJ2-7; 8 bases align to TRBD2. This CDR3 contains 15 residues. Germline V CDR1 and CDR2: SGHKS, YYEKEE (reference sequence). The junction had 12 bases not matched to a gene; V was cut back by 4 bases and J by 6 bases.

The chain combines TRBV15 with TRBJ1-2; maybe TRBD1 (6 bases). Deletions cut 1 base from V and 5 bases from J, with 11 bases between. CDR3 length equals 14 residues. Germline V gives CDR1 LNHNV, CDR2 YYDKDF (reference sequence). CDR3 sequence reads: CATSRGGGPYGYTF. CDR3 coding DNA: TGTGCCACCAGCAGAGGCGGGGGCCCTTATGGCTACACCTTC.